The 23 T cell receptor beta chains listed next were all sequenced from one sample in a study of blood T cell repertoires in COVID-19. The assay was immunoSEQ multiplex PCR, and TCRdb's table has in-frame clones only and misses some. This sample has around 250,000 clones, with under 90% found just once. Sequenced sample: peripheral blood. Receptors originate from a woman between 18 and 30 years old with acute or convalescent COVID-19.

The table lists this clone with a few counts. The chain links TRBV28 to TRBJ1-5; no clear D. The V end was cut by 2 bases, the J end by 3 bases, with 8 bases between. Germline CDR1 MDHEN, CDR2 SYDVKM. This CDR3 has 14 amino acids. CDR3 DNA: TGTGCCAGCAGTTTAATCCAGGTCAATCAGCCCCAGCATTTT. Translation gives CASSLIQVNQPQHF.

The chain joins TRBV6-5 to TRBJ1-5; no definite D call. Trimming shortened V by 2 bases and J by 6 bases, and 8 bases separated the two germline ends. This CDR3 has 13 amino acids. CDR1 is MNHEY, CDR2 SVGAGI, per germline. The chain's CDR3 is CASSYGRSQPQHF. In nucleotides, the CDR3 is TGTGCCAGCAGTTACGGCAGGTCTCAGCCCCAGCATTTT.

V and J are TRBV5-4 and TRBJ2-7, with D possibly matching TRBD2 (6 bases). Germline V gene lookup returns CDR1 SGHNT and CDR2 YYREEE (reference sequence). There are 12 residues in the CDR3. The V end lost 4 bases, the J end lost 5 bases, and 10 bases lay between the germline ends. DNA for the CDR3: TGTGCCAGCAGCGGGGGGATGGACGAGCAGTACTTC. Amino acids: CASSGGMDEQYF.

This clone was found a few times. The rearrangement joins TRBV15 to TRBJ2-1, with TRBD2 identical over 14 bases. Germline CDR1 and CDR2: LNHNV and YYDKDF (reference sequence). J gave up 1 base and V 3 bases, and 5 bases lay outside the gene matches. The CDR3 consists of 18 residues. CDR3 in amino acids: CATSRGLAGASSYNEQFF. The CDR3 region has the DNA TGTGCCACCAGCAGGGGACTAGCGGGAGCGAGTTCCTACAATGAGCAGTTCTTC. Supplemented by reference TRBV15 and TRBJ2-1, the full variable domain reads DAMVIQNPRYQVTQFGKPVTLSCSQTLNHNVMYWYQQKSSQAPKLLFHYYDKDFNNEADTPDNFQSRRPNTSFCFLDIRSPGLGDTAMYLCATSRGLAGASSYNEQFFGPGTRLTVL.

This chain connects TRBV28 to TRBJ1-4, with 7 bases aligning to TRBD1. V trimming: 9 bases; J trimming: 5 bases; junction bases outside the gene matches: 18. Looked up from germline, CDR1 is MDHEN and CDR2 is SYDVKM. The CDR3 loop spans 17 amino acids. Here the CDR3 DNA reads TGTGCCAGTCAGGACAGGCTCCGCGTGAGGAGAAATGAAAAACTGTTTTTT. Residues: CASQDRLRVRRNEKLFF.

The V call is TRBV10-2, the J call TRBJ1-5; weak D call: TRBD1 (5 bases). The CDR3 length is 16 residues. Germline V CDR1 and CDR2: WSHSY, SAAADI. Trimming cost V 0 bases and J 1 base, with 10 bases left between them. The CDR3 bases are TGCGCCAGCAGTGAGTCGTACAGGTACAGCAATCAGCCCCAGCATTTT. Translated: CASSESYRYSNQPQHF.

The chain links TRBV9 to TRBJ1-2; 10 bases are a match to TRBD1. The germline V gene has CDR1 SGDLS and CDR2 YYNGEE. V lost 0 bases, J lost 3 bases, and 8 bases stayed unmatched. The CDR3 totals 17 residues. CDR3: CASSVVEGQGQDYGYTF. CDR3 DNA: TGTGCCAGCAGCGTAGTTGAGGGACAGGGGCAGGACTATGGCTACACCTTC.

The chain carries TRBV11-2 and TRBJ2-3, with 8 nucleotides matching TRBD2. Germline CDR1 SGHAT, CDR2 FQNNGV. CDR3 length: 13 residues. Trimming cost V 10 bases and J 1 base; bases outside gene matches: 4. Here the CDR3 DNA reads TGTGCCACCAAGACTAGCGGCACAGATACGCAGTATTTT. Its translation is CATKTSGTDTQYF.

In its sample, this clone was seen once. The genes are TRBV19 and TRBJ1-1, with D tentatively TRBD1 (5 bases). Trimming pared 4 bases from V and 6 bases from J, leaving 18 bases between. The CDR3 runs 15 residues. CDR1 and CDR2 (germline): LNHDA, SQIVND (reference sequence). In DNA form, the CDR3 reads TGTGCCAGTAGTACCGAGAAACAGGTAGGGGCTGAAGCTTTCTTT. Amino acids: CASSTEKQVGAEAFF.

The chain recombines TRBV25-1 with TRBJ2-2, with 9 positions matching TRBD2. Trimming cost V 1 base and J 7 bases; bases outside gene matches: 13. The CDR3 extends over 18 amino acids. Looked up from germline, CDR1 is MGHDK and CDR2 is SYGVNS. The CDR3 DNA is TGTGCCAGCAGTGAATTCTTTAGCGGGAGTCCAACGGTCGGGGAGCTGTTTTTT. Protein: CASSEFFSGSPTVGELFF.

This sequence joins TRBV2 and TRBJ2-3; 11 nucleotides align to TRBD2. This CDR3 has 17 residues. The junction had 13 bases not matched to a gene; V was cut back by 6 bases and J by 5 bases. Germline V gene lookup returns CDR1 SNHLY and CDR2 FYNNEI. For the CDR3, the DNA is TGTGCCAGCAGCGCCCTGACACTAGCGGGAGTCCTAGATACGCAGTATTTT. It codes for CASSALTLAGVLDTQYF.

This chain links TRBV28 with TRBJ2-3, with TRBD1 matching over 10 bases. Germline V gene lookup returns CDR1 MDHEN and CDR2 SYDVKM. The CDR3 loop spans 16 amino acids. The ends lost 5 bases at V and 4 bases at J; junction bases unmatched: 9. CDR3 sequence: CASSATGGSYADTQYF. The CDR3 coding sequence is TGTGCCAGCAGTGCGACAGGGGGCAGTTACGCAGATACGCAGTATTTT.

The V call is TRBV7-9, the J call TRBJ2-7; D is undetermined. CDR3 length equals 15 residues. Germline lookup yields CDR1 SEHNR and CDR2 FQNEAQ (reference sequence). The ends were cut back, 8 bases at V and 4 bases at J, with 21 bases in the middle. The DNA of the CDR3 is TGTGCCAGCGGGTCGTTTCAGGTCAGTGGTTACGAGCAGTACTTC. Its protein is CASGSFQVSGYEQYF.

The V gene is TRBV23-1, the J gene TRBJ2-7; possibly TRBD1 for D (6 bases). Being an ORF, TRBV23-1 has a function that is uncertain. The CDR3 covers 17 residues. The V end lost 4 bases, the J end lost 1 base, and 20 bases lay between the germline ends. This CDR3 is CASSPHGDTKPSYEQYF. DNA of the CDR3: TGCGCCAGCAGTCCTCACGGGGACACAAAACCTTCCTACGAGCAGTACTTC.

CDR3 bases: TGTGCCAGTAGTATAGGGGAGATGTGGCGGATAGCCCAGTTCTTC. Its translation: CASSIGEMWRIAQFF. The J gene is TRBJ2-1, the V gene TRBV19; D may be TRBD2 (5 bases). This CDR3 spans 15 amino acids. V was cut by 1 base and J by 13 bases, with 20 bases left in between. Germline CDR1 is LNHDA and CDR2 is SQIVND (reference sequence). Full variable domain (outside the CDR3, taken from reference TRBV19 and TRBJ2-1): DGGITQSPKYLFRKEGQNVTLSCEQNLNHDAMYWYRQDPGQGLRLIYYSQIVNDFQKGDIAEGYSVSREKKESFPLTVTSAQKNPTAFYLCASSIGEMWRIAQFFGPGTRLTVL.

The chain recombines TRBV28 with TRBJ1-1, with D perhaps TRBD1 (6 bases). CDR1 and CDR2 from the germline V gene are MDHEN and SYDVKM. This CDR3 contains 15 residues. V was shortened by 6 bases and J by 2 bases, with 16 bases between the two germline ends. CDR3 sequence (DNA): TGTGCCAGCAGGACATACAGGGCGGGCAACACTGAAGCTTTCTTT. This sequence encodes CASRTYRAGNTEAFF.

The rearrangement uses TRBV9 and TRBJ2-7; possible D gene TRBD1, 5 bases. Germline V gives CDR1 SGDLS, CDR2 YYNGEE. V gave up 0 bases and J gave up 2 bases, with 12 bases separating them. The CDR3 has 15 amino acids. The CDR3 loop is CASSVGGYIPYEQYF. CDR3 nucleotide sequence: TGTGCCAGCAGCGTAGGGGGCTATATCCCCTACGAGCAGTACTTC.

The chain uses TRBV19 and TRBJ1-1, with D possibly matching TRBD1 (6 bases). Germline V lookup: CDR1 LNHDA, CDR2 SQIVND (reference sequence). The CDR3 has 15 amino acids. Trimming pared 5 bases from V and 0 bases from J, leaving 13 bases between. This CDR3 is CASSGGDTMNTEAFF. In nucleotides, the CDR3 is TGTGCCAGTAGTGGGGGGGACACAATGAACACTGAAGCTTTCTTT.

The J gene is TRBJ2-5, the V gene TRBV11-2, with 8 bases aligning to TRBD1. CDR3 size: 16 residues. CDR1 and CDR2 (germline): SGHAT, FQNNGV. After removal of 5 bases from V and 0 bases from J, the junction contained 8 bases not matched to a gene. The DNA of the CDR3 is TGTGCCAGCAGCAAGGGGGGACAGGCACACCAAGAGACCCAGTACTTC. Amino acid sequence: CASSKGGQAHQETQYF.

Written as DNA, the CDR3 is TGTGCCAGCAGTTTTGGGACTAGCGGGACATTTGAGCAGTTCTTC. Translation gives CASSFGTSGTFEQFF. The rearrangement links TRBV27 to TRBJ2-1; 13 positions agree with TRBD2. V shed 3 bases and J 9 bases; nucleotides not matched to a gene: 5. Germline V CDR1 and CDR2: MNHEY, SMNVEV (reference sequence). CDR3 length: 15 residues.

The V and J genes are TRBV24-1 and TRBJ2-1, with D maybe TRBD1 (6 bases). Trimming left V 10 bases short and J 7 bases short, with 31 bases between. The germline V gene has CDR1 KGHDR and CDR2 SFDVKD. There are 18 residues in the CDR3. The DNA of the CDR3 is TGTGCCACTCTTCGGTCAAGGTCGCTGGCCAGGGGTGAGAATGAGCAGTTCTTC. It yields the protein CATLRSRSLARGENEQFF.

Here the CDR3 reads CASSQLDLTGGTDTQYF. The CDR3 bases are TGTGCCAGCAGCCAATTGGATTTGACAGGGGGTACGGATACGCAGTATTTT. V usage is TRBV3-1 (or the pseudogene TRBV3-2) and J usage is TRBJ2-3, with 9 bases matching TRBD1. The CDR3 runs to 17 residues. CDR1 is LGHDT and CDR2 is YNNKEL in the germline V gene (reference sequence). The V segment lost 2 bases and the J segment 6 bases; nucleotides outside the gene matches: 12.

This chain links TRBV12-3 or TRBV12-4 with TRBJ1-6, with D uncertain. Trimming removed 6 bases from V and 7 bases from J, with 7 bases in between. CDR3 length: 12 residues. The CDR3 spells CASRHGNSPLHF. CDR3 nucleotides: TGTGCCAGCAGGCACGGGAATTCACCCCTCCACTTT.